These T cell receptor beta chains were read from a single sample in a study of CD8 T cells in Susac syndrome. TCRdb re-called the immunoSEQ multiplex PCR reads through MiXCR, storing one row per CDR3 protein. The sample shows about 210,000 distinct CDR3 sequences, approximately 95% of them seen only once. The material sequenced was CD4+ T cells from PBMCs. Receptors originate from a human donor with multiple sclerosis. The CDR3 runs from the conserved cysteine through the conserved F or W. Some rows mark clone size as missing; the rest say once, few, many or name a class of expanded clone.

V gene | clone size | CDR3 protein
TRBV10-3 | once | CAISVGQPDTQYF
TRBV12-3/TRBV12-4 | NA | CASSLGFPNTGELFF
TRBV24-1 | NA | CATSDSGQGLETQYF
TRBV7-8 | NA | CASSKATLTGYTF
TRBV3-1 | NA | CASSQAWGPENIQYF
TRBV27 | NA | CASSRQGSTEAFF
TRBV3-1 | NA | CASSQGRRTYF
TRBV29-1 | NA | CSVGQGSTEAFF
TRBV19 | NA | CASSSLITGSYNEQFF
TRBV4-1 | NA | CASSPPLPGQGSGYTF
TRBV12-3/TRBV12-4 | NA | CASSLGTGETQYF
TRBV4-1 | NA | CASSHATGGYGYTF
TRBV9 | NA | CASSPDRPEQFF
TRBV30 | NA | CAWSVLEGSSYEQYF
TRBV5-1 | NA | CASSPELPGRTAFF
TRBV3-1 | NA | CASSQQGGNIQYF
TRBV14 | NA | CASSLDRGRNEQFF
TRBV29-1 | NA | CSVDAPRGYTF
TRBV29-1 | NA | CSVARDITGNTEAFF
TRBV18 | NA | CASSPRTIYNEQFF
TRBV23-1 | NA | CASRLKGPRTDTQYF
TRBV9 | NA | CASSVAGAMAGELFF
TRBV27 | NA | CASSLTGWPTDTQYF
TRBV27 | once | CASSSLGAGNYEQYF
TRBV12-3/TRBV12-4 | NA | CASSLAVRTNGYTF
TRBV5-1 | NA | CASSLQGVVGEQFF
TRBV12-3/TRBV12-4 | NA | CASSLHIQGHTEAFF
TRBV24-1 | NA | CATSDGGTTDTQYF
TRBV12-3/TRBV12-4 | NA | CASSFSGGSGYTF
TRBV27 | NA | CASKDQGYGYTF
TRBV27 | NA | CASYPYRGNEQFF
TRBV28 | once | CASSPSSGWETQYF
TRBV29-1 | NA | CSVVGGPYGYTF
TRBV25-1 | NA | CASSGVRGIGANVLTF
TRBV3-1 | NA | CASSQGAGSVDEQFF
TRBV29-1 | NA | CSAGRGSGTEAFF
TRBV20-1 | NA | CSARAGTGTGELFF
TRBV5-1 | NA | CASSVTGGNTEAFF
TRBV3-1 | NA | CASSQDWGFNEQFF
TRBV25-1 | NA | CASSEPGENYGYTF
TRBV4-1 | NA | CASSQAGDRGTGELFF
TRBV20-1 | NA | CSARVGGLAKNIQYF